The present TCR beta chain was sequenced within a study of graft-versus-host responses after intestinal transplantation. Study-level background: Multivisceral, liver-intestinal, or isolated intestinal transplants were performed in recipients.

On this clone itself: What it recognizes is unknown.

Trimming pared 1 base from V and 2 bases from J, leaving 15 bases between. There are 17 residues in the CDR3. The germline V gene has CDR1 SGHVS and CDR2 FQNEAQ. The method was immunoSEQ multiplex PCR; TCRdb's version includes in-frame clones alone and lacks a portion of them. The table includes more than 65,000 clones, roughly 94% detected once. V usage is TRBV7-8 and J usage is TRBJ1-5; a weak D match, TRBD1 (6 bases). The input for sequencing was unstimulated CD8+ T cells sorted from spleen or lymph node cells, taken before intestinal transplant. The TCR sequence derives from a human donor who received an intestinal transplant. CDR3 sequence reads: CASSLGIRGGGNQPQHF. Here the CDR3 DNA reads TGTGCCAGCAGCTTAGGAATCCGAGGGGGAGGCAATCAGCCCCAGCATTTT. The entire variable domain, with the rest obtained from reference TRBV7-8 and TRBJ1-5, is as follows: GAGVSQSPRYKVAKRGQDVALRCDPISGHVSLFWYQQALGQGPEFLTYFQNEAQLDKSGLPSDRFFAERPEGSVSTLKIQRTQQEDSAVYLCASSLGIRGGGNQPQHFGDGTRLSIL.